The 31 T cell receptor beta chains in this list originate from one sample, sequenced in a study of blood T cell repertoires in COVID-19. Measured with immunoSEQ multiplex PCR; TCRdb has only the in-frame clones, and not every one. This sample has around 140,000 clones; roughly 79% occur once, and the top ten carry 8.4%. Material for sequencing was peripheral blood. These receptors all come from a woman aged 60-70 years with active or convalescent COVID-19.

J is TRBJ1-1 and V is TRBV20-1; possibly TRBD1 for D (5 bases). CDR1 and CDR2 from the germline V gene are DFQATT and SNEGSKA (reference sequence). The CDR3 length is 13 residues. V was trimmed by 3 bases and J by 1 base, leaving 9 bases between them. The CDR3 bases are TGCAGTGCTAGTACAGGTCAGAACACTGAAGCTTTCTTT. The encoded protein is CSASTGQNTEAFF.

The chain employs TRBV12-3 or TRBV12-4 and TRBJ1-5; 8 bases are shared with TRBD1. The CDR3 has 13 residues. After removal of 6 bases from V and 4 bases from J, the junction contained 2 bases not matched to a gene. The CDR3 bases are TGTGCCAGCAGCCGGACAGGGAATCAGCCCCAGCATTTT. This sequence encodes CASSRTGNQPQHF.

Points on this clone: The junction differs from germline at one of its ends, possibly a read error. The rearrangement links TRBV5-1 to TRBJ1-5, with D possibly TRBD1 on 6 matching bases. CDR3 length: 14 amino acids. Germline CDR1 SGHRS, CDR2 YFSETQ. The CDR3 reads CARSLEGGGQPQHF. CDR3 coding DNA: TGCGCCCGCAGCTTGGAGGGGGGGGGTCAGCCCCAGCATTTT.

This chain connects TRBV6-4 to TRBJ2-3; 12 bases fit TRBD1. From germline, CDR1 is MRHNA and CDR2 SNTAGT. J was trimmed by 3 bases and V by 5 bases; bases with no gene match: 6. The CDR3 sequence is 16 residues long. CDR3 nucleotides: TGTGCCAGCAGTCAAGGGACAGGGGGCTGGACAGATACGCAGTATTTT. Encoded protein: CASSQGTGGWTDTQYF.

The gene calls are TRBV15 and TRBJ1-5; D might be TRBD1 (5 bases). Trimming removed 0 bases at V and 6 bases at J, with 9 bases between. CDR1 LNHNV and CDR2 YYDKDF come from the germline V gene (reference sequence). The CDR3 is 14 residues long. CDR3 coding DNA: TGTGCCACCAGCAGAGATAGGGGAACTCAGCCCCAGCATTTT. Its translation: CATSRDRGTQPQHF.

As concerns this clone: A junction end diverges from the germline sequence, so it may reflect a read error. This chain uses TRBV28 with TRBJ1-6; no clear D. The CDR3 is 13 amino acids. Germline CDR1 and CDR2: MDHEN and SYDVKM. The CDR3 protein is CASRGSFNSPLHF. CDR3 nucleotides: TGTGCCAGCCGCGGTTCCTTTAATTCACCCCTCCACTTT.

V gene TRBV5-6 combines with J gene TRBJ1-6, with 9 bases that match TRBD1. The V segment lost 4 bases and the J segment 7 bases; nucleotides outside the gene matches: 6. Per the germline V gene, CDR1 is SGHDT and CDR2 is YYEEEE. This CDR3 contains 15 residues. CDR3 loop: CASSPRDRDNSPLHF. CDR3 DNA: TGTGCCAGCAGCCCCCGGGACAGGGACAATTCACCCCTCCACTTT.

V is TRBV3-1 (or the pseudogene TRBV3-2) and J is TRBJ2-5, with D tentatively TRBD1 (5 bases). V was shortened by 3 bases and J by 3 bases, with 11 bases between the two germline ends. CDR1 LGHDT and CDR2 YNNKEL come from the germline V gene (reference sequence). This CDR3 contains 14 residues. Here the CDR3 DNA reads TGTGCCAGCAGCCAGATACAGGCTAAAGAGACCCAGTACTTC. Translating gives CASSQIQAKETQYF.

This clone came up once. This rearrangement joins TRBV15 to TRBJ1-4; 7 nucleotides match TRBD1. The CDR3 sequence is 15 residues long. Germline values: CDR1 LNHNV, CDR2 YYDKDF (reference sequence). The trim removed 3 bases at V and 6 bases at J, leaving 7 bases unmatched. The CDR3 sequence is CATSREQGLYEKLFF. The CDR3 DNA is TGTGCCACCAGCAGGGAACAGGGGTTGTATGAAAAACTGTTTTTT.

The chain couples TRBV28 to TRBJ2-7; 7 positions agree with TRBD2. The ends lost 8 bases at V and 0 bases at J; junction bases unmatched: 4. CDR1 is MDHEN and CDR2 is SYDVKM in the germline V gene. The CDR3 consists of 13 residues. CDR3 residues: CASERGGSYEQYF. In nucleotides, the CDR3 is TGTGCCAGCGAGCGGGGAGGCTCCTACGAGCAGTACTTC.

The chain recombines TRBV9 with TRBJ2-1; D is perhaps TRBD2 (6 bases). The CDR3 sequence is 15 residues long. Trimming left V 0 bases short and J 2 bases short, with 9 bases between. Per germline, CDR1 SGDLS and CDR2 YYNGEE. The CDR3 spells CASSVAGSPYNEQFF. In nucleotides, the CDR3 is TGTGCCAGCAGCGTAGCCGGGAGCCCCTACAATGAGCAGTTCTTC.

About this clone: One end of the junction varies from germline; a read error may be responsible. The same CDR3 arises from other DNA sequences in this sample as well. The rearrangement joins TRBV7-7 to TRBJ2-2; TRBD2 aligns across 15 bases. Germline V gene data show CDR1 as SSHAT and CDR2 as FNYEAQ (reference sequence). The CDR3 covers 18 residues. CDR3 nucleotide sequence: TGTGCTAGCAGCCTCGGACTAGCGGGAGGGCCTAACACCGGGGAGCTGTTTTTT. Translating gives CASSLGLAGGPNTGELFF.

This clone was seen more than once but under ten times. The rearrangement links TRBV19 to TRBJ2-4; 12 nucleotides align to TRBD1. The ends lost 5 bases at V and 7 bases at J; junction bases unmatched: 15. There are 18 residues in the CDR3. The germline CDR1 and CDR2 sequences are LNHDA and SQIVND (reference sequence). CDR3 coding DNA: TGTGCCAGTAGTCGCTCCTACGGGACAGGGGGCTCGGGGAACATTCAGTACTTC. Translated: CASSRSYGTGGSGNIQYF.

V and J are TRBV9 and TRBJ2-5; 11 bases agree with TRBD1. Germline CDR1 reads SGDLS; CDR2 reads YYNGEE. The junction had 5 bases not matched to a gene; V was cut back by 3 bases and J by 4 bases. The CDR3 has 15 amino acids. This chain's CDR3 is CASSAGGQGVETQYF. The CDR3 bases are TGTGCCAGCAGCGCCGGGGGACAGGGGGTAGAGACCCAGTACTTC.

This clone has a handful of counts. The CDR3 DNA sequence: TGTGCCAGCAGTAACAGGGATGTAGGTTCACCCCTCCACTTT. Encoded protein: CASSNRDVGSPLHF. The chain links TRBV27 to TRBJ1-6, with a possible D match to TRBD1 (6 bases). The germline gives CDR1 MNHEY, CDR2 SMNVEV (reference sequence). This CDR3 is 14 amino acids long. With 5 bases removed from V and 9 bases from J, the gap between germline ends came to 14 bases.

J is TRBJ1-3 and V is TRBV7-6; D might be TRBD1 (6 bases). CDR1 is SGHVS, CDR2 FNYEAQ, per germline. The germline V and J ends were trimmed by 3 bases and 1 base, with 10 bases remaining between them. This CDR3 contains 15 residues. The CDR3 region has the DNA TGTGCCAGCAGCTTGCAAACAGGGTCTGGAAACACCATATATTTT. Encoded protein: CASSLQTGSGNTIYF.

The rearrangement uses TRBV6-1 and TRBJ1-2; the D gene is possibly TRBD1 (6 bases). The length of the CDR3 is 12 residues. V lost 2 bases and J lost 8, with 9 bases in between. Germline assignment: CDR1 MNHNS and CDR2 SASEGT. CDR3 loop: CASSEYDRGYTF. The DNA for the CDR3 is TGTGCCAGCAGTGAATACGACAGGGGCTACACCTTC.

This clone was seen a single time. The chain joins TRBV11-2 to TRBJ2-1, with D perhaps TRBD1 (7 bases). The CDR3 is 16 residues long. Between the trimmed V and J ends, which lost 5 bases and 2 bases, there was a span of 16 bases. Germline CDR1 SGHAT, CDR2 FQNNGV. DNA for the CDR3: TGTGCCAGCAGCGACAGGGAGGTGGGGCCCTACAATGAGCAGTTCTTC. Translated: CASSDREVGPYNEQFF.

The chain is built from TRBV7-3 and TRBJ2-5; 7 nucleotides align to TRBD1. This CDR3 has 13 residues. In germline, CDR1 is SGHTA, CDR2 FQGTGA. Trimming removed 5 bases from V and 3 bases from J; junction bases left unmatched: 3. In nucleotides, the CDR3 is TGTGCCAGCAGCCAGGGACAGAAAGAGACCCAGTACTTC. Protein sequence: CASSQGQKETQYF. Supplemented by reference TRBV7-3 and TRBJ2-5, the full variable domain reads GAGVSQTPSNKVTEKGKYVELRCDPISGHTALYWYRQSLGQGPEFLIYFQGTGAADDSGLPNDRFFAVRPEGSVSTLKIQRTERGDSAVYLCASSQGQKETQYFGPGTRLLVL.

This clone was picked up one time. The rearrangement uses TRBV19 and TRBJ2-1; D is possibly TRBD2 (8 bases). The germline V and J ends were trimmed by 5 bases and 9 bases, with 26 bases remaining between them. Germline CDR1 LNHDA, CDR2 SQIVND (reference sequence). The length of the CDR3 is 17 residues. The CDR3 reads CASSHPGGSAGEGEQFF. The CDR3 DNA reads as TGTGCCAGTAGTCACCCAGGGGGTTCAGCGGGAGAAGGTGAGCAGTTCTTC.

The V call is TRBV29-1, the J call TRBJ1-4; perhaps TRBD1 as D (6 bases). Trimming shortened V by 5 bases and J by 4 bases, and 14 bases separated the two germline ends. The germline V gene has CDR1 SQVTM and CDR2 ANQGSEA. This CDR3 region has 14 residues. The CDR3, as DNA: TGCAGCGTTAGCCAGGGACAAATTAATGAAAAACTGTTTTTT. Amino acid sequence: CSVSQGQINEKLFF.

Points on this clone: Other DNA sequences in the same sample also yield this CDR3. The chain carries TRBV2 and TRBJ2-5, with 13 bases lining up with TRBD2. Trimming cost V 6 bases and J 3 bases; bases outside gene matches: 4. Germline V gene sequence: CDR1 SNHLY, CDR2 FYNNEI. CDR3 length: 15 residues. The CDR3 protein is CASSGLAGAEETQYF. In DNA, the CDR3 is TGTGCCAGCAGCGGACTAGCGGGAGCGGAAGAGACCCAGTACTTC.

In its sample, this clone was seen once. The chain employs TRBV19 and TRBJ1-5; D might be TRBD1 (6 bases). V dropped 9 bases and J dropped 6 bases, with 18 bases sitting between them. This CDR3 has 14 residues. Germline CDR1 reads LNHDA; CDR2 reads SQIVND (reference sequence). The CDR3 reads CASVPNREGQPQHF. DNA for the CDR3: TGTGCCAGCGTACCTAACAGGGAAGGTCAGCCCCAGCATTTT.

CDR3 DNA: TGTGCCAGCAGCGCATCTCTAACTAGCGGGGGAAACATTCAGTACTTC. Translating gives CASSASLTSGGNIQYF. The gene calls are TRBV9 and TRBJ2-4, with TRBD2 matching over 11 bases. The CDR3 covers 16 residues. Trimming removed 3 bases from V and 6 bases from J; junction bases left unmatched: 8. The germline CDR1 and CDR2 sequences are SGDLS and YYNGEE. The variable domain in full, completed from reference TRBV9 and TRBJ2-4, reads DSGVTQTPKHLITATGQRVTLRCSPRSGDLSVYWYQQSLDQGLQFLIQYYNGEERAKGNILERFSAQQFPDLHSELNLSSLELGDSALYFCASSASLTSGGNIQYFGAGTRLSVL.

The chain has TRBV28 and TRBJ2-7, with 9 bases aligning to TRBD2. The CDR3 runs 14 residues. Germline V gene lookup returns CDR1 MDHEN and CDR2 SYDVKM. J lost 1 base, V lost 8 bases, and 6 bases had no gene match. CDR3 amino acids: CASRRGGESYEQYF. CDR3 DNA: TGTGCCAGCCGGCGGGGGGGGGAATCCTACGAGCAGTACTTC. The full variable domain, its missing parts supplied by reference TRBV28 and TRBJ2-7, is DVKVTQSSRYLVKRTGEKVFLECVQDMDHENMFWYRQDPGLGLRLIYFSYDVKMKEKGDIPEGYSVSREKKERFSLILESASTNQTSMYLCASRRGGESYEQYFGPGTRLTVT.

This clone was counted a few times. V and J are TRBV19 and TRBJ1-1; D is unclear. Germline CDR1 and CDR2: LNHDA and SQIVND (reference sequence). CDR3 length equals 12 residues. The V and J ends lost 6 bases and 6 bases respectively, with 11 bases between them. The CDR3 DNA is TGTGCCAGTAGACCGACTTTTTCTGAAGCTTTCTTT. Translation gives CASRPTFSEAFF.

J is TRBJ2-1 and V is TRBV19, with 12 bases aligning to TRBD2. The junction had 2 bases not matched to a gene; V was cut back by 4 bases and J by 4 bases. The CDR3 consists of 15 residues. CDR1 LNHDA and CDR2 SQIVND come from the germline V gene (reference sequence). CDR3 in DNA: TGTGCCAGTAGTAAGGGACTAGCGGGTTACAATGAGCAGTTCTTC. Translated, it gives CASSKGLAGYNEQFF.

The chain links TRBV3-1 (or the pseudogene TRBV3-2) to TRBJ2-1, with 11 positions matching TRBD2. J lost 8 bases, V lost 4 bases, and 7 bases had no gene match. The CDR3 consists of 15 residues. Germline V gives CDR1 LGHDT, CDR2 YNNKEL (reference sequence). CDR3 amino acids: CASSRSGGARYEQFF. In DNA form, the CDR3 reads TGTGCCAGCAGCCGTAGCGGGGGGGCCAGATATGAGCAGTTCTTC.

This clone showed up just a few times. V is TRBV24-1 and J is TRBJ2-1, with D perhaps TRBD2 (5 bases). CDR1 and CDR2 (germline): KGHDR, SFDVKD. The CDR3 totals 12 residues. V was cut by 5 bases and J by 7 bases, with 8 bases left in between. The CDR3 region has the DNA TGTGCCACCAGTGGGACTCAAAATGAGCAGTTCTTC. Encoded protein: CATSGTQNEQFF.

There are a few counts of this clone. This chain uses TRBV5-6 with TRBJ1-2; 9 bases fit TRBD1. The CDR3 has 15 amino acids. J was trimmed by 3 bases and V by 2 bases; bases with no gene match: 5. Germline V gives CDR1 SGHDT, CDR2 YYEEEE. In nucleotides, the CDR3 is TGTGCCAGCAGCTTAATACAGGGGGCGTACTATGGCTACACCTTC. It encodes CASSLIQGAYYGYTF.

The genes are TRBV9 and TRBJ2-5, with D maybe TRBD2 (5 bases). Trimming took off 4 bases at V and 0 bases at J, with 16 bases between the two ends. Looked up from germline, CDR1 is SGDLS and CDR2 is YYNGEE. This CDR3 is built from 16 residues. The CDR3 nucleotides are TGTGCCAGCAGCCCCTCCTTCGGGGAAAACCAAGAGACCCAGTACTTC. Residues: CASSPSFGENQETQYF.